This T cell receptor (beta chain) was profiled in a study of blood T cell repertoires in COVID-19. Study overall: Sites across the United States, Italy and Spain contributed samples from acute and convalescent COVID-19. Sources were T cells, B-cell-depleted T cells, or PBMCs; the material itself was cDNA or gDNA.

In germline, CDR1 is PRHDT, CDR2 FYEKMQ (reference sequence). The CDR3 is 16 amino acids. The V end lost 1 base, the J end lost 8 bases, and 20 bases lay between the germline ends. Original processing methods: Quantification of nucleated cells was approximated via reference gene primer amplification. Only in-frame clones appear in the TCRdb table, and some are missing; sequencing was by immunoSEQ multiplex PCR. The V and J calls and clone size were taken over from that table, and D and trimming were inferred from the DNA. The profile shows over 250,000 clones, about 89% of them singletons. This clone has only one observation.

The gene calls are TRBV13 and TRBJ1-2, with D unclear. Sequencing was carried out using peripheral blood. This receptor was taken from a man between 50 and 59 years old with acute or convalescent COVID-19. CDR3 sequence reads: CASSLVPGGKPRGYTF. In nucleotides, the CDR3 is TGTGCCAGCAGCTTAGTCCCAGGAGGAAAACCGAGAGGCTACACCTTC.